The 10 T cell receptor beta chains below were found in one sample sequenced in a study of PD-1 blockade in classical Hodgkin lymphoma. Produced via immunoSEQ multiplex PCR; TCRdb's table is partial and in-frame only. Of some 100,000 clones in the sample, roughly 89% are singletons; the top ten hold 2.8%. Each and every patient relapsed after autologous stem cell transplantation, and patients got differing brentuximab vedotin exposure. The sequencing used peripheral blood mononuclear cells (PBMCs), collected at baseline. All receptors derive from a human donor with classical Hodgkin lymphoma.

V gene TRBV19 combines with J gene TRBJ2-7; the match to TRBD2 covers 7 bases. CDR3 length: 14 residues. Per germline, CDR1 LNHDA and CDR2 SQIVND (reference sequence). Trimming took 1 base from V and 5 from J; bases not matched to a gene: 5. The CDR3 DNA sequence: TGTGCCAGTAGTATAGGGACTAGTTCAAACGAGCAGTACTTC. It translates to CASSIGTSSNEQYF.

The J gene is TRBJ2-1, the V gene TRBV4-1; weak D call: TRBD2 (6 bases). V gave up 4 bases and J gave up 2 bases, with 12 bases separating them. This CDR3 region has 15 residues. The germline gives CDR1 MGHRA, CDR2 YSYEKL. CDR3: CASSPGTWPYNEQFF. CDR3 nucleotides: TGCGCCAGCAGCCCCGGGACTTGGCCCTACAATGAGCAGTTCTTC.

The CDR3 loop reads CASRSTDNYGYTF. As DNA, the CDR3 is TGTGCCAGCAGGTCGACAGACAACTATGGCTACACCTTC. The V gene is TRBV11-2, the J gene TRBJ1-2; possible D gene TRBD1, 5 bases. Germline V lookup: CDR1 SGHAT, CDR2 FQNNGV. Between the trimmed V and J ends, which lost 6 bases and 2 bases, there was a span of 10 bases. The CDR3 extends over 13 amino acids.

The gene calls are TRBV27 and TRBJ2-7, with D unclear. The CDR3 extends over 12 amino acids. In germline, CDR1 is MNHEY, CDR2 SMNVEV (reference sequence). Trimming removed 6 bases at V and 3 bases at J, with 9 bases between. CDR3 region: CASRRGFYEQYF. As DNA, the CDR3 is TGTGCCAGCAGACGCGGATTCTACGAGCAGTACTTC.

The rearrangement joins TRBV2 to TRBJ2-1, with no clear D. The CDR3 runs to 11 residues. V was cut by 4 bases and J by 5 bases, with 3 bases left in between. Germline loops: CDR1 SNHLY, CDR2 FYNNEI. CDR3 loop: CASSAHNEQFF. Written as DNA, the CDR3 is TGTGCCAGCAGTGCACACAATGAGCAGTTCTTC.

This chain links TRBV18 with TRBJ1-5; D is perhaps TRBD1 (5 bases). This CDR3 is built from 15 residues. Germline V gives CDR1 KGHSH, CDR2 LQKENI. The V end was cut by 6 bases, the J end by 0 bases, with 12 bases between. CDR3 amino acids: CASSPSGYSNQPQHF. The CDR3, as DNA: TGTGCCAGCTCTCCGTCAGGGTATAGCAATCAGCCCCAGCATTTT.

The chain joins TRBV27 to TRBJ2-5, with 11 bases lining up with TRBD2. J lost 4 bases, V lost 5 bases, and 9 bases had no gene match. Germline CDR1 is MNHEY and CDR2 is SMNVEV (reference sequence). This CDR3 has 16 amino acids. This chain's CDR3 is CASSPRGTSGGETQYF. The CDR3 nucleotides read TGTGCCAGCAGTCCACGAGGGACTAGCGGAGGAGAGACCCAGTACTTC.

This chain joins TRBV9 and TRBJ2-3; D not certain. Germline-derived CDR1 and CDR2 are SGDLS and YYNGEE. V was pared by 3 bases and J by 0 bases, with 5 bases between. This CDR3 contains 13 residues. Here the CDR3 DNA reads TGTGCCAGCAGCGGCAGTAGCACAGATACGCAGTATTTT. The encoded protein is CASSGSSTDTQYF.

The CDR3 DNA sequence: TGCGCCAGCAGAATGTCCCGACAGGCCCAAACCTACGAGCAGTACTTC. Protein sequence: CASRMSRQAQTYEQYF. V is TRBV5-1 and J is TRBJ2-7; possible D gene TRBD1, 6 bases. With 5 bases removed from V and 2 bases from J, the gap between germline ends came to 20 bases. The CDR3 length is 16 residues. Germline values: CDR1 SGHRS, CDR2 YFSETQ.

This clone was detected once. V and J are TRBV10-2 and TRBJ2-7; 9 nucleotides agree with TRBD2. The V gene end was trimmed by 0 bases and the J gene end by 3 bases; junction bases not matched to a gene: 12. The CDR3 sequence is 18 residues long. Germline V gives CDR1 WSHSY, CDR2 SAAADI. The DNA for the CDR3 is TGCGCCAGCAGTGAGTCGAGGACTAGCGAAGCGGGACTCTACGAGCAGTACTTC. Its protein product is CASSESRTSEAGLYEQYF.